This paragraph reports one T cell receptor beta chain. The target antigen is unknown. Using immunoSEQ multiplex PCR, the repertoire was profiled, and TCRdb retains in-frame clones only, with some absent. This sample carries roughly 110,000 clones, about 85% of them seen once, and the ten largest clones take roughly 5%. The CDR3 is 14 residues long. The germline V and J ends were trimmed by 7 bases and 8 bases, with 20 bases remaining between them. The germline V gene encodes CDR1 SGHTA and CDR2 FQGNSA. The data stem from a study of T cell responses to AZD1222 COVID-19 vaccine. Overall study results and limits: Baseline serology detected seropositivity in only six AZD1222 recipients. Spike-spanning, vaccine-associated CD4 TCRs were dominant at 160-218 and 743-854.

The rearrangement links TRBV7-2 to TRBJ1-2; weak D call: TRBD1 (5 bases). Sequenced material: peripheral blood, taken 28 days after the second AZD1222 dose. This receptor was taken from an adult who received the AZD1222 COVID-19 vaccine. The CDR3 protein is CASTRGGEVGGYTF. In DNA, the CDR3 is TGTGCCAGCACCCGGGGAGGGGAAGTGGGCGGCTACACCTTC.